Each of the 19 T cell receptor beta chains below was sequenced from the same sample in a study of beta chain features in type 1 diabetes. Sequencing targeted expressed TCRB transcripts, as all isolated RNA had been reverse transcribed. Using immunoSEQ multiplex PCR, the repertoire was profiled, and TCRdb retains in-frame clones only, with some absent. The sample gives some 230,000 clones, 7.5% to 10% of which show up once; around 0.037% is in the top ten. The specimen was naive CD4+ T cells from blood. The receptor source for this set is a woman aged 18-29 years in good health.

The chain is built from TRBV5-1 and TRBJ2-6; TRBD1 might be the D (6 bases). Trimming removed 3 bases from V and 0 bases from J, with 7 bases in between. This CDR3 spans 15 amino acids. Germline values: CDR1 SGHRS, CDR2 YFSETQ. As DNA, the CDR3 is TGCGCCAGCAGCTCGGACAGCTCTGGGGCCAACGTCCTGACTTTC. This codes for CASSSDSSGANVLTF.

The sample holds a few counts of this clone. V usage is TRBV7-8 and J usage is TRBJ2-2, with 10 bases fitting TRBD2. Germline-derived CDR1 and CDR2 are SGHVS and FQNEAQ. The CDR3 covers 17 residues. The V segment lost 2 bases and the J segment 7 bases; nucleotides outside the gene matches: 10. The CDR3 spells CASSLKGSGGYDGELFF. In nucleotides, the CDR3 is TGTGCCAGCAGCTTAAAGGGTAGCGGGGGGTATGACGGGGAGCTGTTTTTT.

This sequence joins TRBV2 and TRBJ2-1; TRBD1 aligns across 9 bases. Unmatched junction bases numbered 8, after V lost 6 bases and J lost 8 bases. The CDR3 runs to 14 residues. Per germline, CDR1 SNHLY and CDR2 FYNNEI. In nucleotides, the CDR3 is TGTGCCAGCAGCCAACAGGGGGCGGGGGATGAGCAGTTCTTC. This codes for CASSQQGAGDEQFF.

This clone was seen many times. J is TRBJ2-2 and V is TRBV15, with D possibly TRBD1 on 5 matching bases. There are 16 residues in the CDR3. V lost 4 bases and J lost 0, with 12 bases in between. Germline CDR1 and CDR2: LNHNV and YYDKDF (reference sequence). The CDR3 loop reads CATSKGRTPNTGELFF. DNA of the CDR3: TGTGCCACCAGCAAGGGCCGGACACCGAACACCGGGGAGCTGTTTTTT.

This clone was seen only a few times. V gene TRBV5-1 combines with J gene TRBJ2-3, with D possibly being TRBD1 (5 bases). CDR1 and CDR2 from the germline V gene are SGHRS and YFSETQ. The CDR3 covers 15 residues. Trimming took off 5 bases at V and 0 bases at J, with 13 bases between the two ends. The CDR3 sequence is CASRMQGPSTDTQYF. DNA of the CDR3: TGCGCCAGCAGGATGCAGGGTCCCAGCACAGATACGCAGTATTTT.

The rearrangement links TRBV5-4 to TRBJ1-2; possible D gene TRBD1, 5 bases. CDR3 length equals 14 residues. V lost 3 bases, J lost 8 bases, and 17 bases lay in between. From germline, CDR1 is SGHNT and CDR2 YYREEE (reference sequence). CDR3 in DNA: TGTGCCAGCAGCTCGGATTGGGGGGGGGAAGGCTACACCTTC. Its translation: CASSSDWGGEGYTF. The variable domain in full, completed from reference TRBV5-4 and TRBJ1-2, reads ETGVTQSPTHLIKTRGQQVTLRCSSQSGHNTVSWYQQALGQGPQFIFQYYREEENGRGNFPPRFSGLQFPNYSSELNVNALELDDSALYLCASSSDWGGEGYTFGSGTRLTVV.

The rearrangement uses TRBV7-3 and TRBJ1-2, with D perhaps TRBD1 (5 bases). V was trimmed by 0 bases and J by 1 base, leaving 9 bases between them. The CDR3 totals 15 residues. The germline V gene encodes CDR1 SGHTA and CDR2 FQGTGA. The DNA for the CDR3 is TGTGCCAGCAGCTTAACAGGGGCCGTTAACTATGGCTACACCTTC. This translates into CASSLTGAVNYGYTF.

This clone was detected only a few times. The chain carries TRBV6-5 and TRBJ2-1; TRBD2 aligns across 10 bases. V shed 6 bases, J shed 5 bases, and the junction held 7 bases outside the gene matches. CDR1 MNHEY and CDR2 SVGAGI come from the germline V gene. The CDR3 runs 15 residues. In DNA, the CDR3 is TGTGCCAGCAGCTCAACTAGCGGGAACGACAATGAGCAGTTCTTC. The encoded protein is CASSSTSGNDNEQFF.

The sample holds a few counts of this clone. The chain carries TRBV12-5 and TRBJ1-6; D gene unclear. Germline V gene data show CDR1 as LGHNT and CDR2 as FRNRAP. Trimming cost V 0 bases and J 9 bases, with 9 bases left between them. The CDR3 length is 14 residues. CDR3 coding DNA: TGTGCTAGTGGTTTGGTTGGGAGGCGTTCACCCCTCCACTTT. Its protein product is CASGLVGRRSPLHF.

This clone has a handful of counts. This chain links TRBV10-3 with TRBJ2-5; D is unclear. The ends were cut back, 3 bases at V and 2 bases at J, with 16 bases in the middle. The CDR3 spans 16 residues. CDR1 and CDR2 (germline): ENHRY, SYGVKD. CDR3 protein: CAISEGLGQTQETQYF. The CDR3 DNA is TGTGCCATCAGTGAAGGTCTCGGTCAGACTCAAGAGACCCAGTACTTC.

The V gene is TRBV2, the J gene TRBJ2-1; the match to TRBD2 covers 8 bases. CDR1 is SNHLY, CDR2 FYNNEI, per germline. This CDR3 comprises 15 residues. V dropped 4 bases and J dropped 2; count of bases not matched to a gene: 4. CDR3 DNA: TGTGCCAGCAGTGGTATCGGGGGGGCCTACAATGAGCAGTTCTTC. Residues: CASSGIGGAYNEQFF.

The table lists this clone with a few counts. The chain recombines TRBV5-6 with TRBJ2-7; 8 bases line up with TRBD1. The CDR3 extends over 15 amino acids. In germline, CDR1 is SGHDT, CDR2 YYEEEE. V trimming: 4 bases; J trimming: 1 base; junction bases outside the gene matches: 7. In DNA form, the CDR3 reads TGTGCCAGCAGCCGCCTCGGACAGGGATCCTACGAGCAGTACTTC. Its translation is CASSRLGQGSYEQYF.

The V call is TRBV5-1, the J call TRBJ2-1; D remains unclear. The length of the CDR3 is 15 residues. Trimming stripped 0 bases from V and 11 bases from J, with 18 bases between. The germline V gene has CDR1 SGHRS and CDR2 YFSETQ. The CDR3 DNA follows: TGCGCCAGCAGCTTGGAGTCAGTGCGAAAGAGGAAGCAGTTCTTC. Translation gives CASSLESVRKRKQFF.

This clone was observed a few times. The chain recombines TRBV2 with TRBJ1-4, with TRBD1 identical over 8 bases. Germline trimming cut 4 bases from V and 8 bases from J; bases unmatched to any gene: 0. The CDR3 length is 12 residues. CDR1 SNHLY and CDR2 FYNNEI come from the germline V gene. DNA for the CDR3: TGTGCCAGCAGTGGACAGGGGGAAAAACTGTTTTTT. Residues: CASSGQGEKLFF.

This clone was observed a handful of times. V is TRBV28 and J is TRBJ2-2; D is ambiguous. This CDR3 comprises 12 residues. The V and J ends lost 2 bases and 8 bases respectively, with 6 bases between them. The germline V gene has CDR1 MDHEN and CDR2 SYDVKM. The DNA of the CDR3 is TGTGCCAGCAGTTTACTACAGGGGGAGCTGTTTTTT. Its protein is CASSLLQGELFF.

This clone came up a few times. The chain recombines TRBV12-5 with TRBJ2-5, with 7 bases that match TRBD1. This CDR3 region has 14 residues. Germline V gene data show CDR1 as LGHNT and CDR2 as FRNRAP. V dropped 7 bases and J dropped 3; count of bases not matched to a gene: 8. As DNA, the CDR3 is TGTGCTAGTGCAATTGGACAGGCGAAAGAGACCCAGTACTTC. It translates to CASAIGQAKETQYF.

This clone has at least ten counts. The rearrangement uses TRBV4-2 and TRBJ2-5, with TRBD1 as a possible D gene (6 bases). This CDR3 comprises 15 residues. Trimming cost V 0 bases and J 5 bases, with 13 bases left between them. Germline V gene sequence: CDR1 LGHNA, CDR2 YNFKEQ. CDR3 in DNA: TGTGCCAGCAGCCAAGACGGCAGGGGACGGGAGACCCAGTACTTC. Protein sequence: CASSQDGRGRETQYF.

This clone has more than one count but fewer than ten. The chain joins TRBV14 to TRBJ1-2; no firm D call. Deletions cut 2 bases from V and 4 bases from J, with 5 bases between. There are 12 residues in the CDR3. Germline loops: CDR1 SGHDN, CDR2 FVKESK. CDR3 sequence (DNA): TGTGCCAGCAGCCAATACGGCTATGGCTACACCTTC. It specifies CASSQYGYGYTF.

Concerning this clone itself: Other DNA sequences in this specimen translate into the identical CDR3. The V call is TRBV5-1, the J call TRBJ2-7; 8 nucleotides match TRBD1. V shed 4 bases and J 6 bases; nucleotides not matched to a gene: 3. Germline values: CDR1 SGHRS, CDR2 YFSETQ. The CDR3 is 12 amino acids. The chain's CDR3 is CASSVDRGEQYF. The CDR3 coding sequence is TGCGCCAGCAGCGTCGACAGGGGCGAGCAGTACTTC.